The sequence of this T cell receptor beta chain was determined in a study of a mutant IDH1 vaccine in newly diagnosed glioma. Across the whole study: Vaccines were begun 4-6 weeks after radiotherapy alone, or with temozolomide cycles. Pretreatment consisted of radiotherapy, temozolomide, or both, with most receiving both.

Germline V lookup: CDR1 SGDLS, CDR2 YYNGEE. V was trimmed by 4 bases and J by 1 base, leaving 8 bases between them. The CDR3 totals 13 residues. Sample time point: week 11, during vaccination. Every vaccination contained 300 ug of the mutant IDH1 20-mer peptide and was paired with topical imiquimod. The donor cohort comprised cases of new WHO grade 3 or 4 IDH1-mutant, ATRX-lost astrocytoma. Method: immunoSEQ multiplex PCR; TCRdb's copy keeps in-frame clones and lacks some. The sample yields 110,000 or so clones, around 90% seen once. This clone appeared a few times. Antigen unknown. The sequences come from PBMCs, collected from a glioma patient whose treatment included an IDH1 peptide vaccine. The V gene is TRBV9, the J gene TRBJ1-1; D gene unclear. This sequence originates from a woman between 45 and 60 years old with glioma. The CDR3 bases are TGTGCCAGCAGCCTCAGCAAGAACACTGAAGCTTTCTTT. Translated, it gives CASSLSKNTEAFF.